This paragraph covers one TCR beta chain sequence. Its antigen is undetermined. Germline-derived CDR1 and CDR2 are SGHDT and YYEEEE. CDR3 size: 15 residues. With 4 bases clipped from V and 5 bases from J, the junction kept 7 bases outside the gene matches. The data stem from a study of T cells after yellow fever vaccination. Study outcomes and limitations: Overlap between CD4 and CD8 compartments was detected for a small share of clonotypes. Post-booster repertoires contained most primary-vaccination clones again (about 95% CD4, 88% CD8). Peak timing came faster in the weaker secondary response, day 5 versus 15.

Conversion of TCR transcripts into cDNA relied on 5'RACE template switching, which added a universal primer site and UMIs. TCRdb independently ran MiXCR on the 5' RACE reads; one entry per CDR3 protein. This table holds a few hundred thousand distinct CDR3 sequences, 15% to 20% found once. This clonotype was sampled from a man aged 18 to 29 who received the YFV17D yellow fever vaccine. Here the sequenced sample was PBMCs, taken before the yellow fever booster vaccination. The chain employs TRBV5-6 and TRBJ2-1, with 9 bases fitting TRBD1. In DNA, the CDR3 is TGTGCCAGCAGCCGGGACAGGGTTTCCGACAATGAGCAGTTCTTC. This gives the protein CASSRDRVSDNEQFF.